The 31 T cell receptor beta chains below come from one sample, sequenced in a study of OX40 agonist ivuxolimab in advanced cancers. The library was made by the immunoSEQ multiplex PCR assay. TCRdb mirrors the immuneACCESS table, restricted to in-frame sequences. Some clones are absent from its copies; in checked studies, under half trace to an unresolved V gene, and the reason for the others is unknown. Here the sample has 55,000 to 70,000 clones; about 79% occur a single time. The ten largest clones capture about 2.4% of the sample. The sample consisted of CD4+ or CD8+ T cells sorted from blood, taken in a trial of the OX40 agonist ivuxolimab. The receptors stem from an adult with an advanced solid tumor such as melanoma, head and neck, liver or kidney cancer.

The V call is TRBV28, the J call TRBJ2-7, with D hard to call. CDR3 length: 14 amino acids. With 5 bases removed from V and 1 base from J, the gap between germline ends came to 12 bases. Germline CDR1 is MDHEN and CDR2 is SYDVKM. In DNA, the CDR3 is TGTGCCAGCAGTCCCCCTTTAAGGTCCTACGAGCAGTACTTC. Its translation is CASSPPLRSYEQYF.

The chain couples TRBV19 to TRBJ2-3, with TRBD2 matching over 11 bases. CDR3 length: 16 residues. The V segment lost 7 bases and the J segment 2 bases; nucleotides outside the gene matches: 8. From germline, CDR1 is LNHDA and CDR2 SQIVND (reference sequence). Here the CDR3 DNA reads TGTGCCAGTAAAACTCTAGCGGGGGGCGACACAGATACGCAGTATTTT. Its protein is CASKTLAGGDTDTQYF.

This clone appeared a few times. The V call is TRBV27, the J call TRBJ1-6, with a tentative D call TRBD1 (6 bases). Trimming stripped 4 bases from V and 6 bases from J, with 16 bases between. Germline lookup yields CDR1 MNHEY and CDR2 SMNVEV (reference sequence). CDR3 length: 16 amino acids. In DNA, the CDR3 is TGTGCCAGCAGTTCGCCAGGGGTGGGGCGTAATTCACCCCTCCACTTT. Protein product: CASSSPGVGRNSPLHF.

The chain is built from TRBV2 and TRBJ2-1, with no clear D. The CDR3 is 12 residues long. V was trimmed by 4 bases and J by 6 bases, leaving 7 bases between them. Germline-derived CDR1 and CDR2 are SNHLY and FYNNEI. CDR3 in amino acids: CASSGQVNEQFF. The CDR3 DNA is TGTGCCAGCAGTGGCCAGGTCAATGAGCAGTTCTTC.

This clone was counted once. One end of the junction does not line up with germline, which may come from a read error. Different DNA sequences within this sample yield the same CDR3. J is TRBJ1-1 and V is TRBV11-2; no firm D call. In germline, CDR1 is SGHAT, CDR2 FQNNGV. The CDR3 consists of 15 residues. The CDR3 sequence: CASSPPWVMNTEAFF. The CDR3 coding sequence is TGTGCCAGCAGCCCGCCTTGGGTTATGAACACTGAGGCTTTCTTT.

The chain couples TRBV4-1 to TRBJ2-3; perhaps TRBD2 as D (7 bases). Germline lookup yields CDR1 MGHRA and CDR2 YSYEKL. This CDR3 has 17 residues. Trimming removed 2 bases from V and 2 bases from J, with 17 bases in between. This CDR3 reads CASSQRGGQFNTDTQYF. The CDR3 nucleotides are TGCGCCAGCAGCCAAAGGGGGGGCCAGTTCAACACAGATACGCAGTATTTT.

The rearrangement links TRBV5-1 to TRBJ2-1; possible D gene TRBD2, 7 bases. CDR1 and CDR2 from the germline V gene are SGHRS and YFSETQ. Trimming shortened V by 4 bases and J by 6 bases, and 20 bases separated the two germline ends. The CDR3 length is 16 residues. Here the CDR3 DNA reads TGCGCCAGCAGCAGGGGGTCCAGCGGGGCTCGCAATGAGCAGTTCTTC. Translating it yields CASSRGSSGARNEQFF. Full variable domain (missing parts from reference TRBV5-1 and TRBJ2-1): KAGVTQTPRYLIKTRGQQVTLSCSPISGHRSVSWYQQTPGQGLQFLFEYFSETQRNKGNFPGRFSGRQFSNSRSEMNVSTLELGDSALYLCASSRGSSGARNEQFFGPGTRLTVL.

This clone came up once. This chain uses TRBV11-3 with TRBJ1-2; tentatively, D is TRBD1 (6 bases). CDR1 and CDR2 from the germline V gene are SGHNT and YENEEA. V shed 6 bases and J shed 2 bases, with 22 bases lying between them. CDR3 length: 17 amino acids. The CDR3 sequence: CASRFPSSTGGNYGYTF. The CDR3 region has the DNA TGTGCCAGCAGGTTCCCTAGTTCGACAGGTGGAAACTATGGCTACACCTTC.

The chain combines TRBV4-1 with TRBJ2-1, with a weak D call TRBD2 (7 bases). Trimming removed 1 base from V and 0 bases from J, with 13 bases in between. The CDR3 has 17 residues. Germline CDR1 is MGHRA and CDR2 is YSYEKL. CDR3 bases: TGCGCCAGCAGCCAAGTAACGGGGGGCTTCTCCTACAATGAGCAGTTCTTC. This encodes CASSQVTGGFSYNEQFF.

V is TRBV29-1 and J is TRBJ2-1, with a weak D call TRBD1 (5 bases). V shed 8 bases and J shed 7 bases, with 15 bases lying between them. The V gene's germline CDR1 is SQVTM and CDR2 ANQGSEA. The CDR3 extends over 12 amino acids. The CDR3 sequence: CSTIKGQNEQFF. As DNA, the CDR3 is TGCAGCACAATAAAGGGGCAAAATGAGCAGTTCTTC.

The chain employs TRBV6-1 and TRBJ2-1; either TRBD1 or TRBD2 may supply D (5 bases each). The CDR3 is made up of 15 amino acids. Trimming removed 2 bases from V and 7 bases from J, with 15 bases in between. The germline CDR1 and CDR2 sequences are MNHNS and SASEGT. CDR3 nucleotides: TGTGCCAGCAGTGAAATGGCAGGGACGAGGAATGAGCAGTTCTTC. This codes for CASSEMAGTRNEQFF.

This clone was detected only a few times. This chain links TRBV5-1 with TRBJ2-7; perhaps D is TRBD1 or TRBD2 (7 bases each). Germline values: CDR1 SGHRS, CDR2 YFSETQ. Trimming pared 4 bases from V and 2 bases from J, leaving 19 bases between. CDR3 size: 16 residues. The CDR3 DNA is TGCGCCAGCAGCCCGGCGGGGGCAGGGGGGGCCTACGAGCAGTACTTC. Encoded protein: CASSPAGAGGAYEQYF.

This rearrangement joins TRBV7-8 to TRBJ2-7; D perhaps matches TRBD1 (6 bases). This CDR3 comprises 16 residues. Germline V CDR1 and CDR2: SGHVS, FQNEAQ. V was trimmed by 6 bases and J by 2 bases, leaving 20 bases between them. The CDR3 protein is CASRPGVEGITYEQYF. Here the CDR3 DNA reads TGTGCCAGCAGGCCAGGGGTCGAGGGGATCACCTACGAGCAGTACTTC.

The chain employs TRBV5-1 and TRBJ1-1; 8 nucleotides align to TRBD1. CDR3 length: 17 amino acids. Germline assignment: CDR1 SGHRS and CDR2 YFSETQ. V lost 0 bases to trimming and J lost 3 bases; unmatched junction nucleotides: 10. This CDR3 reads CASSLVGRGLEDTEAFF. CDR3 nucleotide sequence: TGCGCCAGCAGCTTGGTAGGCAGGGGGCTAGAGGACACTGAAGCTTTCTTT.

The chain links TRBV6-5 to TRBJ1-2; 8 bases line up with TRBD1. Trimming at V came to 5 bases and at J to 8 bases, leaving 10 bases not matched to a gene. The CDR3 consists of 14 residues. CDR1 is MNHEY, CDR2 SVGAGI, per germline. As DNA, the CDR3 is TGTGCCAGCAGTCACCGGACAGGGACGCTCGGCTACACCTTC. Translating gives CASSHRTGTLGYTF.

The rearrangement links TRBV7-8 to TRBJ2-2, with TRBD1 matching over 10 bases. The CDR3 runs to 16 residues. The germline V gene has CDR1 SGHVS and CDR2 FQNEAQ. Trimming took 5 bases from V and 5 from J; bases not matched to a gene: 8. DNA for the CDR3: TGTGCCAGCAGCCAAGGGGACAGGGGTTGGACCGGGGAGCTGTTTTTT. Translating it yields CASSQGDRGWTGELFF. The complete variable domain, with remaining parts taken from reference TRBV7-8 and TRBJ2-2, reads GAGVSQSPRYKVAKRGQDVALRCDPISGHVSLFWYQQALGQGPEFLTYFQNEAQLDKSGLPSDRFFAERPEGSVSTLKIQRTQQEDSAVYLCASSQGDRGWTGELFFGEGSRLTVL.

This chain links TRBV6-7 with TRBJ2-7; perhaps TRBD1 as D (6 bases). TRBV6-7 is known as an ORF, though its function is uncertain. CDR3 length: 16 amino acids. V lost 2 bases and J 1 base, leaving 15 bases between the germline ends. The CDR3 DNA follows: TGTGCCAGCAGTTACGGCTGGCGTCAGGGGTCCTACGAGCAGTACTTC. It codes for CASSYGWRQGSYEQYF.

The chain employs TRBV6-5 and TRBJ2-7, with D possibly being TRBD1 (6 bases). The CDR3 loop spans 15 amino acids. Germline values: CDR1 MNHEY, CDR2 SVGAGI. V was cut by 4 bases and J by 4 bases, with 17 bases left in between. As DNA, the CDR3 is TGTGCCAGCAGTTCGTCCGGGACAAAACGTTACGAGCAGTACTTC. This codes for CASSSSGTKRYEQYF.

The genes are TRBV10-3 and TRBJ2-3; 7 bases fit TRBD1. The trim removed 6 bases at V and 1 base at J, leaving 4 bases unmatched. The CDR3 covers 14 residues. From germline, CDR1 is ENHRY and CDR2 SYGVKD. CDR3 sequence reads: CAIRAGQGTDTQYF. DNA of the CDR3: TGTGCCATCAGGGCAGGACAGGGCACAGATACGCAGTATTTT.

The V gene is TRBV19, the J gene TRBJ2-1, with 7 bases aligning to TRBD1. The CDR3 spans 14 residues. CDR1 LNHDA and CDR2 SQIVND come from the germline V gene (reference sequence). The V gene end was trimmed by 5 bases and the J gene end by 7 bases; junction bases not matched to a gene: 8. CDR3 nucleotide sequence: TGTGCCAGTAGTGGGGGACAGCTTCGGAATGAGCAGTTCTTC. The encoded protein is CASSGGQLRNEQFF.

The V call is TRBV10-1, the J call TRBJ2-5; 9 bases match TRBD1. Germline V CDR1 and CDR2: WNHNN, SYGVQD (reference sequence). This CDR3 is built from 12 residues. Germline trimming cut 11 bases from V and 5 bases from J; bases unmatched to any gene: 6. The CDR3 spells CAEQGARETQYF. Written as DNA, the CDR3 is TGCGCCGAACAGGGGGCGAGGGAGACCCAGTACTTC.

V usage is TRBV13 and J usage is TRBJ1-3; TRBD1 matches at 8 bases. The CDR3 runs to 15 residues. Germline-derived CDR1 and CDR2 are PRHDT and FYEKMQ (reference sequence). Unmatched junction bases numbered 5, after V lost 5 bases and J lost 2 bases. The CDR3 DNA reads TGTGCCAGCAGCATTCAGGGGGCGCCTGGAAACACCATATATTTT. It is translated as CASSIQGAPGNTIYF.

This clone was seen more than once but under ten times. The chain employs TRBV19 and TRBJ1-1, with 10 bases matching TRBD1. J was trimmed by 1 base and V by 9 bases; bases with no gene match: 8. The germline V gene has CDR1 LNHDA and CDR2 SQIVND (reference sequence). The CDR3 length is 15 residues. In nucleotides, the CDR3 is TGTGCCAGCTTACCGGGACAGGGGTCGAACACTGAAGCTTTCTTT. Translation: CASLPGQGSNTEAFF.

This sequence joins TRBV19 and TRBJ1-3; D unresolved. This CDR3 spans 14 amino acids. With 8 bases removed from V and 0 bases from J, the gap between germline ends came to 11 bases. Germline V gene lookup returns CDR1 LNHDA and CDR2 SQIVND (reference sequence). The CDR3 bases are TGTGCCAGTTCAACCCGGGACTCTGGAAACACCATATATTTT. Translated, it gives CASSTRDSGNTIYF.

The CDR3 loop reads CASSIDRVVNTGELFF. CDR3 DNA sequence: TGTGCCAGCAGCATCGACAGGGTGGTTAACACCGGGGAGCTGTTTTTT. This chain links TRBV7-9 with TRBJ2-2, with 7 bases matching TRBD1. The V segment lost 5 bases and the J segment 2 bases; nucleotides outside the gene matches: 8. Germline CDR1 is SEHNR and CDR2 is FQNEAQ (reference sequence). This CDR3 has 16 residues.

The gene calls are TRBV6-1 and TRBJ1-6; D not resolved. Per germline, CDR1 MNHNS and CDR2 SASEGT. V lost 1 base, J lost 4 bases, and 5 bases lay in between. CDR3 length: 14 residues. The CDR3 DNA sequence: TGTGCCAGCAGTGAAGTGGGGTATAATTCACCCCTCCACTTT. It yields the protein CASSEVGYNSPLHF.

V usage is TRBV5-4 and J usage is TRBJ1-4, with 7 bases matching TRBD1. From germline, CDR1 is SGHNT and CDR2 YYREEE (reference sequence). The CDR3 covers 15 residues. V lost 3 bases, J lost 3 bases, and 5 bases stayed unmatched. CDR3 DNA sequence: TGTGCCAGCAGCTACGGACAGGTGGCTAATGAAAAACTGTTTTTT. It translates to CASSYGQVANEKLFF.

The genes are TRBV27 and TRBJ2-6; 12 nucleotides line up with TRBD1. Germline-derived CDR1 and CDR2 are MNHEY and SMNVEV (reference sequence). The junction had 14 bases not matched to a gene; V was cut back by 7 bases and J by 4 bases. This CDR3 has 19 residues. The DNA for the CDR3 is TGTGCCAGCACTTCCTTCAGGGGACAGGGGGCTCCCGGGGCCAACGTCCTGACTTTC. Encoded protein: CASTSFRGQGAPGANVLTF.

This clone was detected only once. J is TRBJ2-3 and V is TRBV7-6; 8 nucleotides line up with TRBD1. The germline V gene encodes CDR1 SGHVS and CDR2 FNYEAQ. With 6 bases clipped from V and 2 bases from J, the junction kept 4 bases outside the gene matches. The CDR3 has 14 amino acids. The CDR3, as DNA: TGTGCCAGCAGACGGGGACAGGACACAGATACGCAGTATTTT. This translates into CASRRGQDTDTQYF.

CDR3 in DNA: TGTGCCAGCAGCCAAGAGCTAGCGGGGGGGCCCACAGATACGCAGTATTTT. Translating it yields CASSQELAGGPTDTQYF. The chain links TRBV4-2 to TRBJ2-3; 12 nucleotides agree with TRBD2. The germline gives CDR1 LGHNA, CDR2 YNFKEQ. V shed 0 bases, J shed 2 bases, and the junction held 3 bases outside the gene matches. This CDR3 region has 17 residues.

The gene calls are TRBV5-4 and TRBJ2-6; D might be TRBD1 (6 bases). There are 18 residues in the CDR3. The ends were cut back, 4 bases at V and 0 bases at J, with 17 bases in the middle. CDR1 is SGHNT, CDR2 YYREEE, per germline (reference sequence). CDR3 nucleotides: TGTGCCAGCAGCACCCCCGGGACATTTAGCTCTGGGGCCAACGTCCTGACTTTC. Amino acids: CASSTPGTFSSGANVLTF.